These 32 T cell receptor beta chains originate from one sample sequenced in a study of blood T cell repertoires in COVID-19. TCRdb's table, derived via immunoSEQ multiplex PCR, lists solely in-frame clones and lacks some. Among more than 35,000 clones listed, around three quarters were seen once. Sample: peripheral blood. These receptor sequences come from a man aged 80 or over with active or convalescent COVID-19.

The V call is TRBV13, the J call TRBJ2-7; maybe TRBD2 (6 bases). Germline lookup yields CDR1 PRHDT and CDR2 FYEKMQ (reference sequence). The CDR3 runs to 14 residues. The V and J ends lost 5 bases and 6 bases respectively, with 17 bases between them. The CDR3 DNA sequence: TGTGCCAGCAGCAAACGGGAGAAGCGTGTCGAGCAGTACTTC. Translating gives CASSKREKRVEQYF.

The rearrangement uses TRBV5-1 and TRBJ2-7; 8 bases line up with TRBD1. J lost 2 bases, V lost 4 bases, and 8 bases had no gene match. Looked up from germline, CDR1 is SGHRS and CDR2 is YFSETQ. The CDR3 runs 15 residues. CDR3 in DNA: TGCGCCAGCAGCCCGGGGACAGGTCTGACCTACGAGCAGTACTTC. It yields the protein CASSPGTGLTYEQYF.

The chain has TRBV30 and TRBJ2-5, with TRBD1 as a possible D gene (6 bases). The CDR3 covers 11 residues. Germline V gene data show CDR1 as GTSNPN and CDR2 as SVGIG (reference sequence). With 8 bases removed from V and 5 bases from J, the gap between germline ends came to 12 bases. The CDR3 bases are TGTGCCCAGGGGCCGGCCGAGACCCAGTACTTC. It codes for CAQGPAETQYF.

This clone was seen only a few times. The chain uses TRBV28 and TRBJ1-5; the match to TRBD1 covers 7 bases. J lost 2 bases, V lost 3 bases, and 7 bases had no gene match. This CDR3 region has 16 residues. CDR1 and CDR2 (germline): MDHEN, SYDVKM. In nucleotides, the CDR3 is TGTGCCAGCAGTTTTGTAGGGGGCCGGGGCAATCAGCCCCAGCATTTT. It yields the protein CASSFVGGRGNQPQHF.

This clone was found a few times. The chain is built from TRBV10-2 and TRBJ1-5; D ambiguous. Between the trimmed V and J ends, which lost 3 bases and 3 bases, there was a span of 15 bases. The CDR3 is made up of 16 amino acids. The germline V gene has CDR1 WSHSY and CDR2 SAAADI. The chain's CDR3 is CASSDQRGIDNQPQHF. Written as DNA, the CDR3 is TGCGCCAGCAGTGATCAGCGCGGTATAGACAATCAGCCCCAGCATTTT.

CDR3 coding DNA: TGTGCCAGCAGCTTTGGTTGGCCAGGGCGAAACACTGAAGCTTTCTTT. It encodes CASSFGWPGRNTEAFF. The chain is built from TRBV5-4 and TRBJ1-1, with D perhaps TRBD1 (5 bases). Trimming cost V 2 bases and J 2 bases, with 16 bases left between them. Germline V gives CDR1 SGHNT, CDR2 YYREEE (reference sequence). The CDR3 is 16 amino acids.

The genes are TRBV19 and TRBJ2-1, with 9 bases aligning to TRBD1. CDR3 length: 15 residues. V shed 2 bases and J 7 bases; nucleotides not matched to a gene: 6. Germline CDR1 and CDR2: LNHDA and SQIVND (reference sequence). For the CDR3, the DNA is TGTGCCAGTAGTATAAACCGGGACAGGGTAAATGAGCAGTTCTTC. This gives the protein CASSINRDRVNEQFF.

Only a few counts were recorded for this clone. The chain is built from TRBV7-3 and TRBJ2-7; weak D call: TRBD1 (5 bases). V was trimmed by 0 bases and J by 1 base, leaving 7 bases between them. This CDR3 has 14 residues. The germline V gene has CDR1 SGHTA and CDR2 FQGTGA. The CDR3 coding sequence is TGTGCCAGCAGCTTAACGGACACGTCCTACGAGCAGTACTTC. Amino acid sequence: CASSLTDTSYEQYF.

This clone was picked up a small number of times. The CDR3 here is CASSQFSGTSGSLSHNEQFF. CDR3 coding DNA: TGTGCCAGCAGCCAATTTTCCGGGACTAGCGGGAGTCTGTCCCACAATGAGCAGTTCTTC. This chain uses TRBV28 with TRBJ2-1; 14 bases line up with TRBD2. The CDR3 totals 20 residues. Trimming at V came to 6 bases and at J to 5 bases, leaving 18 bases not matched to a gene. The germline V gene has CDR1 MDHEN and CDR2 SYDVKM.

The table lists this clone with a count of one. The chain carries TRBV4-1 and TRBJ2-2, with 8 positions matching TRBD2. The CDR3 spans 17 residues. After removal of 1 base from V and 5 bases from J, the junction contained 9 bases not matched to a gene. Germline V lookup: CDR1 MGHRA, CDR2 YSYEKL. CDR3 sequence reads: CASSQAFTGGPTGELFF. CDR3 nucleotide sequence: TGCGCCAGCAGCCAAGCCTTTACGGGAGGGCCAACCGGGGAGCTGTTTTTT.

The genes are TRBV4-2 and TRBJ2-2; no clear D. The V end was cut by 2 bases, the J end by 4 bases, with 8 bases between. This CDR3 region has 14 residues. The germline V gene has CDR1 LGHNA and CDR2 YNFKEQ. CDR3 DNA: TGTGCCAGCAGCCAAAGGTCAGGCACCGGGGAGCTGTTTTTT. Amino acids: CASSQRSGTGELFF.

This clone was detected only once. V is TRBV24-1 and J is TRBJ2-1; 9 nucleotides agree with TRBD1. Germline CDR1 and CDR2: KGHDR and SFDVKD. CDR3 length: 16 amino acids. The ends lost 4 bases at V and 6 bases at J; junction bases unmatched: 9. In DNA form, the CDR3 reads TGTGCCACCAGTGACCTACAGGGGGCGTCATCCAATGAGCAGTTCTTC. Its protein product is CATSDLQGASSNEQFF.

V and J are TRBV5-1 and TRBJ1-1; D is perhaps TRBD1 (5 bases). The CDR3 is 14 residues long. CDR1 and CDR2 (germline): SGHRS, YFSETQ. V was cut by 0 bases and J by 4 bases, with 10 bases left in between. In DNA, the CDR3 is TGCGCCAGCAGCTTGGCAGACAGTAGCACTGAAGCTTTCTTT. Its protein is CASSLADSSTEAFF.

V usage is TRBV7-8 and J usage is TRBJ2-1; D might be TRBD2 (6 bases). Germline V gives CDR1 SGHVS, CDR2 FQNEAQ. The CDR3 length is 12 residues. The V gene lost 1 base and the J gene lost 15 bases, with 13 bases spanning the gap. CDR3 protein: CASSLERGRPFF. Written as DNA, the CDR3 is TGTGCCAGCAGCTTAGAACGGGGGAGACCGTTCTTC.

The genes are TRBV11-2 and TRBJ1-6; the D gene is possibly TRBD1 (5 bases). Germline CDR1 SGHAT, CDR2 FQNNGV. V was trimmed by 7 bases and J by 10 bases, leaving 17 bases between them. The CDR3 has 14 residues. This CDR3 is CASTRAGGYSPLHF. CDR3 DNA: TGTGCCAGCACCCGAGCCGGGGGGTACTCACCCCTCCACTTT.

CDR3: CASSPGSQGGYTF. The CDR3 DNA is TGTGCCAGCAGTCCCGGATCTCAGGGTGGCTACACCTTC. The chain combines TRBV6-2 or TRBV6-3 with TRBJ1-2; a possible D gene is TRBD1 (5 bases). CDR1 MNHEY and CDR2 SVGEGT come from the germline V gene. The CDR3 spans 13 residues. The V end was cut by 5 bases, the J end by 7 bases, with 14 bases between.

CDR3 DNA: TGTGCCAGCAGCGGACAGGGCATTTATGGCTACACCTTC. This translates into CASSGQGIYGYTF. V gene TRBV6-6 combines with J gene TRBJ1-2; the match to TRBD1 covers 8 bases. The germline gives CDR1 MNHNY, CDR2 SVGAGI (reference sequence). V gave up 6 bases and J gave up 5 bases; unmatched junction bases: 5. This CDR3 comprises 13 residues.

The gene calls are TRBV7-8 and TRBJ1-2; D uncertain. Between the trimmed V and J ends, which lost 1 base and 4 bases, there was a span of 10 bases. Germline V gene data show CDR1 as SGHVS and CDR2 as FQNEAQ. This CDR3 has 14 amino acids. This chain's CDR3 is CASSLDGPFYGYTF. CDR3 DNA sequence: TGTGCCAGCAGCTTAGATGGGCCATTCTATGGCTACACCTTC.

This rearrangement joins TRBV6-2 or TRBV6-3 to TRBJ2-2; 8 nucleotides match TRBD1. Germline V gene sequence: CDR1 MNHEY, CDR2 SVGEGT. With V trimmed by 4 bases and J by 3 bases, 4 bases remained unmatched. The CDR3 is 15 residues long. CDR3 loop: CASSWQGADTGELFF. CDR3 DNA sequence: TGTGCCAGCAGTTGGCAGGGGGCCGACACCGGGGAGCTGTTTTTT.

J is TRBJ1-2 and V is TRBV4-2, with a possible D match to TRBD1 (5 bases). The germline V gene has CDR1 LGHNA and CDR2 YNFKEQ. This CDR3 spans 18 amino acids. Trimming stripped 0 bases from V and 4 bases from J, with 21 bases between. The CDR3 bases are TGTGCCAGCAGCCAAGAGGGGCAATCTCGGGCAAACCCCTATGGCTACACCTTC. Translating gives CASSQEGQSRANPYGYTF.

The chain carries TRBV30 and TRBJ1-1; 10 positions agree with TRBD1. The V and J ends lost 4 bases and 5 bases, in that order; junction bases with no gene match: 10. This CDR3 is 15 amino acids long. Germline loops: CDR1 GTSNPN, CDR2 SVGIG (reference sequence). The DNA of the CDR3 is TGTGCCTGGACCCCTCCGGACAGGGGGGGGACTGAAGCTTTCTTT. This sequence encodes CAWTPPDRGGTEAFF. Together with reference TRBV30 and TRBJ1-1, the CDR3 gives the full variable domain: SQTIHQWPATLVQPVGSPLSLECTVEGTSNPNLYWYRQAAGRGLQLLFYSVGIGQISSEVPQNLSASRPQDRQFILSSKKLLLSDSGFYLCAWTPPDRGGTEAFFGQGTRLTVV.

The chain links TRBV7-2 to TRBJ1-2, with D possibly matching TRBD1 (5 bases). Trimming pared 2 bases from V and 2 bases from J, leaving 9 bases between. Germline values: CDR1 SGHTA, CDR2 FQGNSA. The CDR3 totals 14 residues. In nucleotides, the CDR3 is TGTGCCAGCAGCTTAAGTCGGGGGAACTATGGCTACACCTTC. Its translation is CASSLSRGNYGYTF.

V usage is TRBV5-6 and J usage is TRBJ2-1, with 11 positions matching TRBD2. The CDR3 has 15 amino acids. The junction had 11 bases not matched to a gene; V was cut back by 6 bases and J by 9 bases. From germline, CDR1 is SGHDT and CDR2 YYEEEE. The DNA of the CDR3 is TGTGCCAGCACCCTGACTAGCGGGAAAGCCGGTGAGCAGTTCTTC. Translation gives CASTLTSGKAGEQFF.

The chain carries TRBV18 and TRBJ2-7; 7 positions agree with TRBD1. V lost 6 bases to trimming and J lost 1 base; unmatched junction nucleotides: 9. This CDR3 has 15 amino acids. CDR1 and CDR2 (germline): KGHSH, LQKENI. In DNA form, the CDR3 reads TGTGCCAGCTCCGGTTCGAGGGGGCATTCCTACGAGCAGTACTTC. Protein sequence: CASSGSRGHSYEQYF.

The chain couples TRBV6-5 to TRBJ2-7; D remains unclear. Trimming took off 0 bases at V and 7 bases at J, with 4 bases between the two ends. This CDR3 contains 11 residues. The germline V gene has CDR1 MNHEY and CDR2 SVGAGI. CDR3: CASSYSREQYF. In DNA form, the CDR3 reads TGTGCCAGCAGTTACTCGAGAGAGCAGTACTTC.

This chain uses TRBV15 with TRBJ2-7; possible D gene TRBD2, 7 bases. This CDR3 spans 14 amino acids. Trimming removed 5 bases at V and 0 bases at J, with 11 bases between. Per the germline V gene, CDR1 is LNHNV and CDR2 is YYDKDF (reference sequence). For the CDR3, the DNA is TGTGCCACCAGCCGGGGGGCAGTCTCCTACGAGCAGTACTTC. Amino acids: CATSRGAVSYEQYF.

This clone has a handful of counts. The chain is built from TRBV11-2 and TRBJ2-7; tentatively, D is TRBD2 (5 bases). The V and J ends lost 6 bases and 3 bases respectively, with 12 bases between them. The CDR3 is 13 amino acids. Germline CDR1 SGHAT, CDR2 FQNNGV. Written as DNA, the CDR3 is TGTGCCAGCAGTCCCCCCGCGGGCTACGAGCAGTACTTC. This codes for CASSPPAGYEQYF.

V and J are TRBV2 and TRBJ1-1; perhaps TRBD1 as D (6 bases). The length of the CDR3 is 12 residues. V was pared by 6 bases and J by 3 bases, with 8 bases between. Germline V gene data show CDR1 as SNHLY and CDR2 as FYNNEI. This chain's CDR3 is CASSDRYTEAFF. Written as DNA, the CDR3 is TGTGCCAGCAGCGACAGGTACACTGAAGCTTTCTTT.

J is TRBJ2-7 and V is TRBV5-1; perhaps TRBD2 as D (5 bases). Germline assignment: CDR1 SGHRS and CDR2 YFSETQ. The CDR3 loop spans 13 amino acids. V lost 0 bases to trimming and J lost 3 bases, with 7 bases between them. The CDR3 here is CASSLAEGYEQYF. CDR3 DNA sequence: TGCGCCAGCAGCTTGGCCGAGGGCTACGAGCAGTACTTC.

This clone was picked up a small number of times. This chain links TRBV2 with TRBJ2-7, with 8 bases identical to TRBD2. Germline CDR1 SNHLY, CDR2 FYNNEI. V trimming: 7 bases; J trimming: 3 bases; junction bases outside the gene matches: 11. The CDR3 has 15 amino acids. This CDR3 is CASIAGGAGGYEQYF. The CDR3 nucleotides read TGTGCCAGCATTGCCGGGGGGGCCGGGGGCTACGAGCAGTACTTC.

The chain has TRBV27 and TRBJ2-7; 9 nucleotides agree with TRBD2. V lost 2 bases, J lost 2 bases, and 7 bases stayed unmatched. Germline V gives CDR1 MNHEY, CDR2 SMNVEV (reference sequence). The CDR3 extends over 16 amino acids. The CDR3 sequence is CASSLIRGGAAYEQYF. CDR3 nucleotide sequence: TGTGCCAGCAGTTTAATTCGCGGGGGGGCAGCCTACGAGCAGTACTTC.

The chain recombines TRBV6-5 with TRBJ1-1, with 8 bases matching TRBD1. The CDR3 is 13 residues long. V lost 9 bases and J lost 5; bases outside the gene matches: 8. Germline V gene sequence: CDR1 MNHEY, CDR2 SVGAGI. The CDR3: CASTQGARTEAFF. CDR3 bases: TGTGCCAGTACTCAGGGGGCTCGGACTGAAGCTTTCTTT.